This T cell receptor beta chain was identified in a study of T cell responses to AZD1222 COVID-19 vaccine (dated by TCRdb to the early 2020s). Regarding the study in general: AZD1222 recipients with second doses at about 4 weeks or about 12 weeks were pooled, because spike-specific TCR depth and breadth did not differ between schedules. A total of 230 to 250 trial participants underwent TCR sequencing, of whom 207 received two doses of AZD1222 and some 25 received two doses of the MenACWY control vaccine. Trial participants were enrolled by age into subgroups of 18-55, 56-69 and 70-plus years, and around 140, 26 and 57 TCR-sequenced participants, respectively, were included in these subgroups. Results and caveats for the whole study, not just this receptor: A significant rise in spike-specific TCR breadth and depth was observed after two AZD1222 doses relative to day 0 and relative to MenACWY recipients. CD4 TCRs associated with the vaccine covered the entire spike protein, and the dominant responses were in regions 160-218 and 743-854. Only six AZD1222 recipients were SARS-CoV-2 seropositive at baseline, limiting conclusions about previously exposed vaccinees. Participants were mostly white British and included more females than males, and it was suggested by the authors that clonal diversity may have been underestimated. No day 14 peak-response samples were available, so repertoires were characterized only after the peak T cell response. Reportedly, almost half of the unique spike-specific TCRs recognized epitopes lying outside the regions that are mutated in the B.1.351 and B.1.1.7 variants. The 56-69-year group was small, and its depth increase did not reach significance, likely because of low power.

The CDR3 regions of human TCRbeta chains were analyzed by immunosequencing. From the authors' description of their analysis: Repertoire TCRs were matched against a reference library of SARS-CoV-2-specific TCRs generated with the MIRA antigen-specificity platform. Breadth meant the fraction of unique TCRs that were SARS-CoV-2-associated, whereas depth meant the fraction of total T cells that were SARS-CoV-2-associated. Using the MIRA data, each spike-specific TCR was assigned both to the spike region to which the TCR was reactive and to a CD4 or CD8 class. Log10-transformed breadth and depth values were compared by one-way ANOVA with Sidak's multiple comparisons tests. As stored in TCRdb, this immuneACCESS dataset retains in-frame rearrangements with V and J assigned. A fraction of the clones does not appear; measured against another copy, unresolved V genes explain less than half of the discrepancy, and the remainder lacks a known reason. D and trimming come from the DNA, and the V and J calls and clone size come from that table. This sample lists 40,000 to 45,000 clones; 80% were detected once. The ten most abundant clones make up approximately 3.6% of the sample.

The time point tag for this specimen amounts to: baseline before first vaccination. Vaccinee samples came from UK trials COV001 and COV002, including a single-blind randomized controlled phase 2/3 trial of AZD1222 (ChAdOx1 nCoV-19) in healthy adults. Trial participant PBMC samples were collected at day 0 and day 28 after the second dose for TCRbeta chain sequencing. Taken from cysteine to phenylalanine, the CDR3 has 17 residues. The kept DNA is CDR3 alone, 51 bases in frame from the first base. CDR1 and CDR2 (LGHNA, YSLEER) derive from the germline V gene. Trimming removed 1 base from V and 5 bases from J; the gene matches leave 10 bases unexplained. About this clone itself: The antigen this receptor binds is unknown. Base-call qualities are not available, and no considerably larger clone is one nucleotide away.

The sequence joins TRBV4-3 to TRBJ2-5, with 10 bases in between that match TRBD1. The source of this sequence is an adult in good health. The sample in question was peripheral blood, obtained on day 0 of AZD1222 vaccination. This receptor carries the CDR3 CASSQAFRDRGAETQYF. At the DNA level, the sequence is TGCGCCAGCAGCCAAGCTTTCCGGGACAGGGGCGCCGAGACCCAGTACTTC.